Listed here are 29 T cell receptor beta chains from one sample, sequenced in a study of T cell responses to AZD1222 COVID-19 vaccine. Sequenced by immunoSEQ multiplex PCR; TCRdb stores in-frame clones only, minus some. Of more than 140,000 clones listed, more than 80% are singletons. This sample comprised peripheral blood, obtained on day 0 of MenACWY control vaccination. All receptors come from an adult in good health.

The rearrangement links TRBV19 to TRBJ2-3; no clear D. The CDR3 is 13 residues long. CDR1 is LNHDA and CDR2 is SQIVND in the germline V gene (reference sequence). V lost 5 bases, J lost 3 bases, and 9 bases lay in between. The DNA of the CDR3 is TGTGCCAGTAGTGTGACTTCGACAGATACGCAGTATTTT. It encodes CASSVTSTDTQYF.

This chain links TRBV6-5 with TRBJ2-1; TRBD2 aligns across 9 bases. CDR3 size: 14 residues. The V and J ends lost 6 bases and 4 bases, in that order; junction bases with no gene match: 4. Germline V gene sequence: CDR1 MNHEY, CDR2 SVGAGI. CDR3 nucleotide sequence: TGTGCCAGCAGCCGACTAGCGGAATACAATGAGCAGTTCTTC. It specifies CASSRLAEYNEQFF.

This clone was seen only once. This rearrangement joins TRBV5-1 to TRBJ1-1; TRBD1 agrees at 8 bases. Trimming removed 5 bases from V and 4 bases from J; junction bases left unmatched: 7. Looked up from germline, CDR1 is SGHRS and CDR2 is YFSETQ. There are 14 residues in the CDR3. CDR3 coding DNA: TGCGCCAGCAGGGGCCAGGGGGCTGTCACTGAAGCTTTCTTT. Its protein is CASRGQGAVTEAFF.

J is TRBJ1-3 and V is TRBV19; D call uncertain. This CDR3 region has 15 residues. Germline values: CDR1 LNHDA, CDR2 SQIVND (reference sequence). V lost 5 bases and J lost 0, with 11 bases in between. The CDR3 loop is CASSFPAGSGNTIYF. The CDR3 nucleotides are TGTGCCAGTAGTTTCCCGGCGGGCTCTGGAAACACCATATATTTT.

This chain links TRBV28 with TRBJ1-2; 11 positions agree with TRBD1. The CDR3 loop spans 14 amino acids. Germline V CDR1 and CDR2: MDHEN, SYDVKM. Trimming removed 2 bases from V and 8 bases from J; junction bases left unmatched: 4. In DNA form, the CDR3 reads TGTGCCAGCAGTTTAGGACAGGGGGCGGGCGGCTACACCTTC. It is translated as CASSLGQGAGGYTF.

The genes are TRBV6-6 and TRBJ2-1, with D perhaps matching TRBD2 (6 bases). Deletions cut 0 bases from V and 7 bases from J, with 16 bases between. Germline values: CDR1 MNHNY, CDR2 SVGAGI (reference sequence). CDR3 length equals 16 residues. The DNA for the CDR3 is TGTGCCAGCAGTTACTCTCCGGGACTTACCAAAAATGAGCAGTTCTTC. Its translation: CASSYSPGLTKNEQFF.

The CDR3 region has the DNA TGCGCCAGCAGCCAACCAACAGGGGGAAGTAAAAATACGCAGTATTTT. This codes for CASSQPTGGSKNTQYF. The chain couples TRBV4-1 to TRBJ2-3; 8 positions agree with TRBD1. Germline CDR1 is MGHRA and CDR2 is YSYEKL. The CDR3 is 16 residues long. The ends lost 2 bases at V and 7 bases at J; junction bases unmatched: 11.

J is TRBJ2-5 and V is TRBV3-1 (or the pseudogene TRBV3-2), with 8 bases aligning to TRBD2. The trim removed 0 bases at V and 4 bases at J, leaving 13 bases unmatched. Germline lookup yields CDR1 LGHDT and CDR2 YNNKEL (reference sequence). The CDR3 sequence is 18 residues long. DNA of the CDR3: TGTGCCAGCAGCCAAGAAAGCTTAGGAATAGCGGGGACAGAGACCCAGTACTTC. Amino acids: CASSQESLGIAGTETQYF.

The chain links TRBV2 to TRBJ2-2, with D maybe TRBD1 (5 bases). V lost 4 bases and J lost 6, with 9 bases in between. This CDR3 contains 13 residues. Germline V CDR1 and CDR2: SNHLY, FYNNEI. CDR3: CASSGQGAGELFF. The CDR3 DNA sequence: TGTGCCAGCAGTGGCCAGGGCGCCGGGGAGCTGTTTTTT. The full variable domain, in which reference TRBV2 and TRBJ2-2 provide the parts outside the CDR3, is EPEVTQTPSHQVTQMGQEVILRCVPISNHLYFYWYRQILGQKVEFLVSFYNNEISEKSEIFDDQFSVERPDGSNFTLKIRSTKLEDSAMYFCASSGQGAGELFFGEGSRLTVL.

The rearrangement joins TRBV7-8 to TRBJ2-1, with 8 bases aligning to TRBD2. Germline V gene sequence: CDR1 SGHVS, CDR2 FQNEAQ. This CDR3 comprises 18 residues. With V trimmed by 4 bases and J by 12 bases, 23 bases remained unmatched. This chain's CDR3 is CASSSRVVVTSGDRGQFF. The CDR3 DNA reads TGTGCCAGCAGCTCGAGGGTAGTAGTTACTAGCGGCGACCGGGGGCAGTTCTTC. Full variable domain (rest looked up from reference TRBV7-8 and TRBJ2-1): GAGVSQSPRYKVAKRGQDVALRCDPISGHVSLFWYQQALGQGPEFLTYFQNEAQLDKSGLPSDRFFAERPEGSVSTLKIQRTQQEDSAVYLCASSSRVVVTSGDRGQFFGPGTRLTVL.

The chain couples TRBV30 to TRBJ2-4; the match to TRBD2 covers 11 bases. This CDR3 has 14 residues. V gave up 3 bases and J gave up 6 bases; unmatched junction bases: 4. The V gene's germline CDR1 is GTSNPN and CDR2 SVGIG (reference sequence). The CDR3: CAWSETSGGNIQYF. The CDR3 DNA sequence: TGTGCCTGGAGCGAAACTAGCGGGGGAAACATTCAGTACTTC. Full variable domain (remainder filled in from reference TRBV30 and TRBJ2-4): SQTIHQWPATLVQPVGSPLSLECTVEGTSNPNLYWYRQAAGRGLQLLFYSVGIGQISSEVPQNLSASRPQDRQFILSSKKLLLSDSGFYLCAWSETSGGNIQYFGAGTRLSVL.

The chain uses TRBV9 and TRBJ1-2; D unclear. With 0 bases removed from V and 3 bases from J, the gap between germline ends came to 15 bases. CDR1 is SGDLS, CDR2 YYNGEE, per germline. This CDR3 is 16 amino acids long. CDR3 amino acids: CASSVGLGMADYGYTF. CDR3 in DNA: TGTGCCAGCAGCGTAGGGCTGGGGATGGCGGACTATGGCTACACCTTC.

The chain is built from TRBV18 and TRBJ1-6; possibly TRBD1 for D (5 bases). Trimming removed 2 bases at V and 8 bases at J, with 13 bases between. CDR1 and CDR2 (germline): KGHSH, LQKENI. This CDR3 is built from 15 residues. The CDR3 DNA is TGTGCCAGCTCACCAATCGAGACAGCGCATTCACCCCTCCACTTT. It translates to CASSPIETAHSPLHF.

The chain has TRBV4-1 and TRBJ1-4; a weak D match, TRBD1 (6 bases). The CDR3 is made up of 16 amino acids. V was clipped by 2 bases and J by 0 bases, with 10 bases between them. Germline V gene lookup returns CDR1 MGHRA and CDR2 YSYEKL. The CDR3 DNA reads as TGCGCCAGCAGCCAAAGCAGGGGCCCAACTAATGAAAAACTGTTTTTT. Residues: CASSQSRGPTNEKLFF.

This rearrangement joins TRBV6-7 to TRBJ1-6; the D gene is possibly TRBD1 (6 bases). TRBV6-7 is identified as an open reading frame with a role that is uncertain. The CDR3 length is 13 residues. V was clipped by 9 bases and J by 8 bases, with 14 bases between them. This CDR3 is CARRGGLYSPLHF. Written as DNA, the CDR3 is TGTGCCAGAAGGGGGGGTTTGTATTCACCCCTCCACTTT.

This chain links TRBV6-9 with TRBJ1-5; 8 bases are a match to TRBD1. The ends lost 6 bases at V and 3 bases at J; junction bases unmatched: 7. The CDR3 length is 15 residues. Germline assignment: CDR1 MNHGY and CDR2 SVAAGI. The CDR3 reads CASSPDRDFNQPQHF. CDR3 DNA sequence: TGTGCCAGCAGCCCGGACAGGGACTTCAATCAGCCCCAGCATTTT.

V is TRBV2 and J is TRBJ1-2; 8 bases map to TRBD1. The germline gives CDR1 SNHLY, CDR2 FYNNEI. The V and J ends lost 7 bases and 7 bases, in that order; junction bases with no gene match: 8. The CDR3 totals 13 residues. CDR3: CASTQTGATGYTF. The CDR3 DNA follows: TGTGCCAGCACTCAGACAGGGGCCACTGGCTACACCTTC.

The rearrangement joins TRBV10-3 to TRBJ2-3; D remains ambiguous. Trimming stripped 5 bases from V and 5 bases from J, with 5 bases between. The CDR3 loop spans 11 amino acids. Germline V CDR1 and CDR2: ENHRY, SYGVKD. Written as DNA, the CDR3 is TGTGCCATCAGTCCGAAAGATACGCAGTATTTT. Translation gives CAISPKDTQYF.

The chain couples TRBV27 to TRBJ2-1; 14 bases are a match to TRBD2. CDR3 length equals 17 residues. Losses at the gene ends were 0 bases for V and 8 bases for J; bases not matched to a gene: 6. Germline CDR1 reads MNHEY; CDR2 reads SMNVEV (reference sequence). The CDR3 DNA is TGTGCCAGCAGTTTATCGCGGCTGGGACTAGCGGGAGATGAGCAGTTCTTC. Protein: CASSLSRLGLAGDEQFF.

The chain uses TRBV7-9 and TRBJ2-2; a weak D match, TRBD2 (5 bases). In germline, CDR1 is SEHNR, CDR2 FQNEAQ (reference sequence). CDR3 length: 13 residues. Trimming removed 2 bases from V and 5 bases from J, with 6 bases in between. CDR3 DNA: TGTGCCAGCAGCTTACGAGGGACCGGGGAGCTGTTTTTT. Amino acids: CASSLRGTGELFF.

The chain combines TRBV5-1 with TRBJ1-5; 10 bases align to TRBD1. In germline, CDR1 is SGHRS, CDR2 YFSETQ. The J segment lost 6 bases and the V segment lost 4 bases, leaving 7 bases of the junction unmatched. This CDR3 comprises 15 residues. The CDR3 DNA is TGCGCCAGCAGCCTGGACAGGGGGATCGGTCAGCCCCAGCATTTT. This gives the protein CASSLDRGIGQPQHF.

J is TRBJ1-2 and V is TRBV27; D gene uncertain. The V gene's germline CDR1 is MNHEY and CDR2 SMNVEV (reference sequence). Trimming removed 4 bases at V and 2 bases at J, with 20 bases between. The CDR3 covers 17 residues. The CDR3: CASSSSLGAGENYGYTF. The CDR3 coding sequence is TGTGCCAGCAGTTCCTCCCTCGGTGCGGGTGAGAACTATGGCTACACCTTC.

This rearrangement joins TRBV7-2 to TRBJ2-7, with 7 nucleotides matching TRBD1. J gave up 2 bases and V 5 bases, and 6 bases lay outside the gene matches. This CDR3 spans 14 amino acids. The germline gives CDR1 SGHTA, CDR2 FQGNSA. The CDR3 protein is CASSRDRVAYEQYF. DNA for the CDR3: TGTGCCAGCAGCAGAGACAGGGTAGCCTACGAGCAGTACTTC.

This chain links TRBV6-5 with TRBJ1-6; a possible D gene is TRBD1 (5 bases). The germline gives CDR1 MNHEY, CDR2 SVGAGI. The CDR3 is 14 amino acids. The V gene lost 5 bases and the J gene lost 5 bases, with 10 bases spanning the gap. The CDR3 spells CASSRQQDNSPLHF. The CDR3 nucleotides read TGTGCCAGCAGTCGACAGCAAGATAATTCACCCCTCCACTTT.

V and J are TRBV30 and TRBJ1-5; D is ambiguous. The CDR3 runs 13 residues. Trimming stripped 5 bases from V and 0 bases from J, with 8 bases between. Germline assignment: CDR1 GTSNPN and CDR2 SVGIG (reference sequence). The CDR3 here is CAWGEGSNQPQHF. CDR3 in DNA: TGTGCCTGGGGGGAGGGTAGCAATCAGCCCCAGCATTTT.

The chain joins TRBV6-5 to TRBJ1-5; 10 nucleotides agree with TRBD1. Germline V gene sequence: CDR1 MNHEY, CDR2 SVGAGI. J was trimmed by 5 bases and V by 6 bases; bases with no gene match: 4. The CDR3 has 14 residues. CDR3 sequence (DNA): TGTGCCAGCAGCCGCGGGACAGGGGATCAGCCCCAGCATTTT. Amino acid sequence: CASSRGTGDQPQHF.

The chain uses TRBV20-1 and TRBJ1-3; no clear D gene. Germline V gene sequence: CDR1 DFQATT, CDR2 SNEGSKA (reference sequence). The CDR3 has 14 residues. V was shortened by 3 bases and J by 0 bases, with 9 bases between the two germline ends. The CDR3 sequence: CSASSRISGNTIYF. CDR3 DNA: TGCAGTGCTAGTAGCCGGATCTCTGGAAACACCATATATTTT.

This clone was observed a single time. The rearrangement links TRBV9 to TRBJ2-5, with 10 bases matching TRBD2. Germline V lookup: CDR1 SGDLS, CDR2 YYNGEE. The V gene end was trimmed by 0 bases and the J gene end by 4 bases; junction bases not matched to a gene: 12. CDR3 size: 18 residues. The CDR3 loop is CASSVGGSGGSRLETQYF. Written as DNA, the CDR3 is TGTGCCAGCAGCGTAGGAGGTAGCGGGGGGTCCCGCTTAGAGACCCAGTACTTC.

This chain links TRBV5-1 with TRBJ1-1, with D uncertain. V was pared by 2 bases and J by 1 base, with 6 bases between. The CDR3 covers 13 residues. Germline lookup yields CDR1 SGHRS and CDR2 YFSETQ. The CDR3 DNA is TGCGCCAGCAGCTTAGAACGGAACACTGAAGCTTTCTTT. It codes for CASSLERNTEAFF. The whole variable domain, filled in from reference TRBV5-1 and TRBJ1-1, reads KAGVTQTPRYLIKTRGQQVTLSCSPISGHRSVSWYQQTPGQGLQFLFEYFSETQRNKGNFPGRFSGRQFSNSRSEMNVSTLELGDSALYLCASSLERNTEAFFGQGTRLTVV.